The 2 T cell receptor beta chains below were found in one sample sequenced in a study of radiotherapy plus CTLA-4 blockade in lung cancer. Generated by immunoSEQ multiplex PCR, the TCRdb table keeps only in-frame clones and is missing some. This repertoire shows 110,000 or so clones, around 75% found once; its top ten account for 4% to 6%. Sequences were derived from peripheral blood, sampled from a patient treated with radiotherapy plus ipilimumab. All receptors derive from a human donor with non-small cell lung cancer who had a partial response to radiotherapy plus ipilimumab.

V and J are TRBV11-3 and TRBJ2-3, with 7 bases aligning to TRBD2. CDR3 size: 15 residues. Trimming took 2 bases from V and 0 from J; bases not matched to a gene: 2. Germline-derived CDR1 and CDR2 are SGHNT and YENEEA. The CDR3 DNA reads as TGTGCCAGCAGCTTAAGCGGGGCCAGCACAGATACGCAGTATTTT. Protein sequence: CASSLSGASTDTQYF.

V is TRBV11-2 and J is TRBJ2-5, with D hard to call. Trimming removed 2 bases from V and 2 bases from J, with 9 bases in between. CDR3 size: 14 residues. CDR1 is SGHAT and CDR2 is FQNNGV in the germline V gene. CDR3 in amino acids: CASSLWPEQETQYF. The CDR3 DNA reads as TGTGCCAGCAGCTTATGGCCTGAACAAGAGACCCAGTACTTC.